This T cell receptor (beta chain) stems from a study of tumor-infiltrating lymphocytes in glioblastoma multiforme. General study findings and limits: The TCR and somatic mutation analysis included just one glioblastoma patient. Detected clone frequencies may not reflect cell counts, being RNA-based.

The V end lost 7 bases, the J end lost 2 bases, and 16 bases lay between the germline ends. The length of the CDR3 is 16 residues. Germline V gene sequence: CDR1 SGHNT, CDR2 YYREEE (reference sequence). This clonotype was seen only once. Antigen unknown. Three nested ARM-PCR rounds with V-beta and C-beta primers built TCRB libraries. Input was 0.4 to 0.65 ug total RNA, reverse-transcribed with a C-beta primer. These TCRB libraries lack any described unique molecular identifiers. TCRdb re-called the multiplex PCR reads with MiXCR, one entry per CDR3 protein. Found here are 25,000 to 35,000 distinct CDR3 sequences, approximately 60% of them singletons; the top ten hold roughly 33%.

The specimen sequenced was brain tumor tissue. The chain combines TRBV5-4 with TRBJ2-6, with D possibly being TRBD2 (5 bases). The origin of this receptor is a male donor with glioblastoma. DNA for the CDR3: TGTGCCAGCGGCGCGGCGTGGAGGACTGGGGCCAACGTCCTGACTTTC. Its protein is CASGAAWRTGANVLTF. The full variable domain, in which reference TRBV5-4 and TRBJ2-6 provide the parts outside the CDR3, is ETGVTQSPTHLIKTRGQQVTLRCSSQSGHNTVSWYQQALGQGPQFIFQYYREEENGRGNFPPRFSGLQFPNYSSELNVNALELDDSALYLCASGAAWRTGANVLTFGAGSRLTVL.